This TCR beta chain was recorded in a study of shared clonotypes between healthy human individuals (dated by TCRdb to about 2020). For context, the study as a whole: A few men and two women, aged 18 to 49 years, made up the cohort. For each donor, CD4 naive and CD4 memory were each given three plates, CD8 naive was given two plates, and CD8 memory was given one plate. To estimate repertoire size and how much clonotypes are shared between individuals, the study performed deep sequencing of blood TCR repertoires from about five healthy adults. To increase sequencing depth and limit assay-specific biases, TCR repertoire library preparation and sequencing were carried out by different laboratories using diverse techniques. Each donor's leukapheresis produced roughly between about 0.8 and 10 billion PBMCs.

Study-level results and caveats: Compared with non-shared clonotypes, clonotypes shared by all four sorted-subset donors had higher generation probabilities. The small number of donors limited the genetic and exposure-history diversity represented. Estimated clonotype richness was generally larger for naive than for memory subsets. Around 5.4% of naive CD4, 3% to 3.5% of naive CD8, 2.3% of memory CD4, and less than 0.45% of memory CD8 clonotypes were shared across several donors. Rarefaction of sorted-subset datasets indicated incomplete sequencing despite the large sequencing depth. Sampling was limited to blood, and TCR repertoires in tissue likely differ from TCR repertoires in blood. Based on pairwise subsampling, the degree of clonotype sharing among donors was expected to be affected by sequencing depth.

Concerning this clone: There is no known antigen for this receptor. No base quality values were provided; no much bigger clone lies one nucleotide off.

Using the deep immunoSEQ assay, TCR CDR3 regions were amplified from genomic DNA by multiplex PCR. Extracted genomic DNA from each cell subset was distributed evenly across all wells of several immunoSEQ 96-well plates, and each plate was treated as a replicate. For sorted subsets, each replicate PCR was loaded with 200 ng genomic DNA, equivalent to 30,000 or so T cell genomes. Purified libraries were quantified with a Qubit 3.0 fluorometer, sized on a Bioanalyzer 2100, and re-quantified with the KAPA Library Quantification kit. A separate single-read 150-cycle Illumina NextSeq 550 flow cell was used to sequence each immunoSEQ 96-well plate. The paper's processing steps were these. Because the immunoSEQ output held only junctional sequences and lacked quality scores, the filtering could not match the filtering applied to full-length reads. To assign V/J genes and CDR3, sequences were annotated against IMGT germline references using PyIR, a Python wrapper for IgBLAST v1.9. Reads with weak V/J assignments (E-value above 1e-6), missing CDR3, stop codons, out-of-frame junctions, or ambiguous translated residues were removed. V3J clonotypes were defined as sequences sharing the same inferred V gene, J gene, and CDR3 amino acid sequence. Percentage overlap between repertoires was calculated by dividing the number of shared unique clonotypes by the size of the smaller repertoire. Richness of each repertoire was evaluated using RTK rarefaction, the Chao1 estimator, and Recon v2.1 estimates of unobserved clonotypes. OLGA was used to compute generation probabilities for all TCRbeta clonotypes that the gDNA method yielded from a handful of donors. Not all clones reach the TCRdb copy of this immuneACCESS table, which keeps in-frame sequences only. Checked studies attribute under half of the gap to unresolved V genes and leave the rest unexplained. V and J calls and clone size follow that table, whereas D and trimming were derived from the DNA. The sample table lists roughly 1.4 million clones, about 98.5% of them with a count of one. The top ten hold 0.36% of the sample.

The donors were healthy, HIV-negative adults who had no recently reported acute infections or vaccinations. All donors were Caucasian adults living in Nashville, Tennessee, USA. CD4+ T cells were enriched by magnetic negative selection, after which naive cells were positively selected on CD45RA and the negative fraction was taken as the memory subset. Blood was collected by leukapheresis, and PBMCs were isolated by Ficoll-Histopaque density gradient centrifugation and then cryopreserved in liquid nitrogen vapor phase. Analytical flow cytometry was used to check the purity and quantity of each magnetically sorted T cell population. From each sorted fraction, genomic DNA was isolated and quantified by UV absorbance on a Nanodrop 2000c. The germline V gene yields MNHEY for CDR1 and SVGAGI for CDR2. From the cysteine up to the phenylalanine, the CDR3 has a length of 14 residues. Left in the record is the CDR3 DNA by itself, 42 bases read in frame from the first base. V loses 6 bases of germline sequence and J loses 5 bases, and the interval between the two ends is 16 bases.

Sequenced: naive CD4+ T cells sorted from blood. The intended sense of this specimen's cell subset or site label: CD45RA+ positively selected. This TCR was sampled from a man aged 25 to 40 in good health. The rearrangement joined TRBV6-5 to TRBJ2-5; the D gene is perhaps TRBD1, from 8 matching bases. The DNA reads TGTGCCAGCAGCTCCACAGGGGGGGAGGAGACCCAGTACTTC. It encodes CASSSTGGEETQYF.